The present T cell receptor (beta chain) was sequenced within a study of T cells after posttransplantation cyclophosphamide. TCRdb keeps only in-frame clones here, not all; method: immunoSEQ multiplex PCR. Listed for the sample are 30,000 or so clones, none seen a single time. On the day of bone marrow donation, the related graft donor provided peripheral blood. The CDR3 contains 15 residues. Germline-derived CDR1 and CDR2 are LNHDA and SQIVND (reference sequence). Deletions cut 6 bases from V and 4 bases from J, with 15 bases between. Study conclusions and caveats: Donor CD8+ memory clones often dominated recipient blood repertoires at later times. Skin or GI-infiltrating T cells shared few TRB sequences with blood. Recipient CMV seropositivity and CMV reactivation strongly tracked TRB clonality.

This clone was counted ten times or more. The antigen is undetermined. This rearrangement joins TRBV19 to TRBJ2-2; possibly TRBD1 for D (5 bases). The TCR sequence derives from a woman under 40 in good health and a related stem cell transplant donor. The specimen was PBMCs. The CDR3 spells CASSPIQGSTGELFF. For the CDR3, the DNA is TGTGCCAGTAGCCCAATCCAGGGCAGCACCGGGGAGCTGTTTTTT.